This TCR beta chain was recovered during a study of CD8+ T cells in alopecia areata. This clone showed up just a few times. Its antigen remains unidentified. Findings and caveats of the study: In scalp samples, resident alphabeta T cells of normal skin are also sequenced.

TCR sequencing used cDNA made by reverse transcription of extracted RNA. TCRdb's table, derived via immunoSEQ multiplex PCR, lists solely in-frame clones and lacks some. This table holds approximately 140,000 clones, about 87% found once. Material: CD8+ T cells sorted from blood, obtained at week 0. The origin of this receptor is a human donor with alopecia areata.

The CDR3 DNA sequence: TGTGCCAGCAGCTTAGGCCGGGGGACTGCCAATGAGCAGTTCTTC. Amino acid sequence: CASSLGRGTANEQFF. The J gene is TRBJ2-1, the V gene TRBV13; the D gene is possibly TRBD2 (6 bases). Germline V gene sequence: CDR1 PRHDT, CDR2 FYEKMQ (reference sequence). Trimming stripped 0 bases from V and 6 bases from J, with 12 bases between. This CDR3 is 15 amino acids long.